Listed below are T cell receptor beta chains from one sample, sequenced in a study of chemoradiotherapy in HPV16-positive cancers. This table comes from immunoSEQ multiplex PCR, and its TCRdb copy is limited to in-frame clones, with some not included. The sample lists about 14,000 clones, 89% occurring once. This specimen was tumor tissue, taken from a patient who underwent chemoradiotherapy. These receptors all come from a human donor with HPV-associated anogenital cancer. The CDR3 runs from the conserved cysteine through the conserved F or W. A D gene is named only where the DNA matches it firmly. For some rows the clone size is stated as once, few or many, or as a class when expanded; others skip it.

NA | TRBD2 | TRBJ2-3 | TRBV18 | TGTGCCAGCTCACCACTAAGAACGGGAGGCCTTGAAGTCGATACGCAGTATTTT | CASSPLRTGGLEVDTQYF
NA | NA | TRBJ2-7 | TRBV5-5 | TGTGCCAGCAGCTTGTTTTGGGCAGGGAGGGGGACTTCGACCTACGAGCAGTACTTC | CASSLFWAGRGTSTYEQYF
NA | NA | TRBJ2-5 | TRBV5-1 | TGCGCCAGCAGTCCTCGGGGGAGTGGAGAGACCCAGTACTTC | CASSPRGSGETQYF
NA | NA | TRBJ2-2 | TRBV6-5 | TGTGCCAGCAGTTACCAGGCGAGAATCACCGGGGAGCTGTTTTTT | CASSYQARITGELFF
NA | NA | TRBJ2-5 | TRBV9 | TGTGCCAGCAGCGTAGATGGGGCCGCAGGAGAGACCCAGTACTTC | CASSVDGAAGETQYF
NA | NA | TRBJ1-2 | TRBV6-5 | TGTGCCAGCAGTTACTCGGTCCAGCTCTATGGCTACACCTTC | CASSYSVQLYGYTF
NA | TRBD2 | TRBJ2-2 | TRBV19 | TGTGCCAGTAGTAGCGGGAGGGCCATCGGGGAGCTGTTTTTT | CASSSGRAIGELFF
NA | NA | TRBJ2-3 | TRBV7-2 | TGTGCCAGCAGCCCTCGCACAGATACGCAGTATTTT | CASSPRTDTQYF
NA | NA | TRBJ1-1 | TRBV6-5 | TGTGCCAGCACCGACCGCACTGAAGCTTTCTTT | CASTDRTEAFF
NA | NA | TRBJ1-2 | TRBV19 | TGTGCCAGTAGTATCGGTCAGGGTCGGGGCTACACCTTC | CASSIGQGRGYTF
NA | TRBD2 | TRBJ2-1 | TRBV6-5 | TGTGCCAGCAGTTACCGCGGGAGGGCCAATGAGCAGTTCTTC | CASSYRGRANEQFF
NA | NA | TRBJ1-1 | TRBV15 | TGTGCCACCAGCAGAGAGATGAACACTGAAGCTTTCTTT | CATSREMNTEAFF
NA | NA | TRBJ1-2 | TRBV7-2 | TGTGCCAGCAGCTTGGAGCCAGTATATGGCTACACCTTC | CASSLEPVYGYTF
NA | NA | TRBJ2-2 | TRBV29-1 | TGCAGCGCCACCAAACCCAAGGCCGGGGGGCCCCGGGAGCTGTTTTTT | CSATKPKAGGPRELFF
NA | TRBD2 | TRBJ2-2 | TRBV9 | TGTGCCAGCAGCGTAGATGTTGCGGGAGTGCTCGGGGAGCTGTTTTTT | CASSVDVAGVLGELFF
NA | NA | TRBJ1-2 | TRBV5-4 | TGTGCCAGCAGCTTTGCCAGGGGCTCTAACTATGGCTACACCTTC | CASSFARGSNYGYTF
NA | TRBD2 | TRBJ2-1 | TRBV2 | TGTGCCAGCAGTGATGGGACTAGTTCTTTAGATGAGCAGTTCTTC | CASSDGTSSLDEQFF
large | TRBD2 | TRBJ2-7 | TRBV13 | TGTGCCAGCAGCTCGGGACTAGCGGGAGTATACGAGCAGTACTTC | CASSSGLAGVYEQYF
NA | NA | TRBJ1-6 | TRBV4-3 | TGCGCCAGCAGCCAAGATCGGGGGTTAGGCTCACCCCTCCACTTT | CASSQDRGLGSPLHF
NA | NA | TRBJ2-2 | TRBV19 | TGTGCCAGTAGTCGTAGATCCGGGGAGCTGTTTTTT | CASSRRSGELFF
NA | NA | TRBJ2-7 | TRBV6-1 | TGTGCCAGCAGGGGGACATATCTCTCCGAGCAGTACTTC | CASRGTYLSEQYF
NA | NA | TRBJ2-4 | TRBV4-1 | TGCGCCAGCAGCCTGGGAGGTCTGACCAAAAACATTCAGTACTTC | CASSLGGLTKNIQYF
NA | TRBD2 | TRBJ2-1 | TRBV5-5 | TGTGCCAGCAGCTTGGAACTAGCGAACTACAATGAGCAGTTCTTC | CASSLELANYNEQFF
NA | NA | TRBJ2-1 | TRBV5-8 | TGTGCCAGCAGCCTATACAATGAGCAGTTCTTC | CASSLYNEQFF
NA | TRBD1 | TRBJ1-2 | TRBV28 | TGTGCCAGCAGTCCAGGGACAGGGGGCGGCTATGGCTACACCTTC | CASSPGTGGGYGYTF
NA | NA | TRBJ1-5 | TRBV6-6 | TGTGCCAGCAGTTACGTCGCCGAGGAAGGGGGTCAGCCCCAGCATTTT | CASSYVAEEGGQPQHF
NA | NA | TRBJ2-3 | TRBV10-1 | TGCGCCAGCAGTGGTGGAGGGACGCAGTATTTT | CASSGGGTQYF
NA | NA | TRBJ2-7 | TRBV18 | TGTGCCAGCTCACGGGCCCAGTCCCCCTACGAGCAGTACTTC | CASSRAQSPYEQYF
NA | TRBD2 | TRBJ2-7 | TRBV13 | TGTGCCAGCAGCTTGACTAGCGGGAGTTACGAGCAGTACTTC | CASSLTSGSYEQYF
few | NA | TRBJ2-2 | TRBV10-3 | TGTGCCATCACTGAGAGGCCCGGGGAGCTGTTTTTT | CAITERPGELFF
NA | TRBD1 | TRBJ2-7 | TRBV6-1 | TGTGCCAGCAGTGAACAGGGGGCAAAATACGAGCAGTACTTC | CASSEQGAKYEQYF
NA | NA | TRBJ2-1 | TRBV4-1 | TGCGCCAGCAGCCAAGGTAGCTTGACTTCCTCCTACAATGAGCAGTTCTTC | CASSQGSLTSSYNEQFF
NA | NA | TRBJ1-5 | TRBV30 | TGTGCCTGGAGTGACGAGGTGAATCAGCCCCAGCATTTT | CAWSDEVNQPQHF
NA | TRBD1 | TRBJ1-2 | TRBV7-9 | TGTGCCAGCAGCTTAGGGCCCGGGACAGCTCCCTATGGCTACACCTTC | CASSLGPGTAPYGYTF
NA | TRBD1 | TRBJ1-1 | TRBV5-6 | TGTGCCAGCAGCTCGCGACAGGGAAGGAGGAACACTGAAGCTTTCTTT | CASSSRQGRRNTEAFF
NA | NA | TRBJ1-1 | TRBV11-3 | TGTGCCAGCAGCTTTTTTTCTTCGGGAGGCACTGAAGCTTTCTTT | CASSFFSSGGTEAFF
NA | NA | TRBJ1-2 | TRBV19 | TGTGCCAGTATCCCGGGAAGCTATACTAACTATGGCTACACCTTC | CASIPGSYTNYGYTF
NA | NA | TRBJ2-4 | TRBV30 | TGTGCCTGGAGTTTTTGGGTTGGGTCCAAAAACATTCAGTACTTC | CAWSFWVGSKNIQYF
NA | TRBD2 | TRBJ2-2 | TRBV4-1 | TGCGCCAGCAGCCAATGGACTAGCGGGAGGGCCGGGGAGCTGTTTTTT | CASSQWTSGRAGELFF
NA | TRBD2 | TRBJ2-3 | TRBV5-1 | TGCGCCAGCAGCTTGGGAGGCGGGAGACCCGCAGATACGCAGTATTTT | CASSLGGGRPADTQYF
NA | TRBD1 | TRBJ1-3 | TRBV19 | TGTGCCAGTAGTATTCCGACAGGGGCTGGAAACACCATATATTTT | CASSIPTGAGNTIYF
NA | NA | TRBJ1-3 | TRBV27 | TGTGCCAGCAGTTTAGGCGGCGCGGGAAACACCATATATTTT | CASSLGGAGNTIYF
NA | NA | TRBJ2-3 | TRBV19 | TGTGCCAGTAGTATAGTCGAATCAGATACGCAGTATTTT | CASSIVESDTQYF